This T cell receptor (beta chain) was recovered during a study of blood T cell repertoires in COVID-19. Profiled with immunoSEQ multiplex PCR; TCRdb holds only in-frame clones, not every one. Found here are 150,000 to 200,000 clones, around 78% of them singletons; the top ten hold around 2.8%. This CDR3 spans 15 amino acids. Germline V gene data show CDR1 as SGHKS and CDR2 as YYEKEE (reference sequence). Trimming removed 3 bases from V and 0 bases from J, with 10 bases in between. Material for sequencing was peripheral blood. This TCR was recovered from a woman of 80 years or more with active or convalescent COVID-19. The J gene is TRBJ1-5, the V gene TRBV5-5; possibly TRBD1 for D (6 bases). The CDR3 nucleotides are TGTGCCAGCAGCTCGGACAGTTATAGCAATCAGCCCCAGCATTTT. It translates to CASSSDSYSNQPQHF.